Presented here are 7 T cell receptor beta chains from one specimen sequenced in a study of CD8 T cells in Susac syndrome. RNA was extracted with the RNeasy kit, and a quantity of roughly 0.5 to 1 ug was reverse transcribed using random hexamers. TCRdb reprocessed the immunoSEQ multiplex PCR reads via MiXCR and lists one record per CDR3 protein. The repertoire holds around 120,000 distinct CDR3 sequences, with around 94% as singletons. Sequenced input: CD4+ T cells from PBMCs. These receptors all stem from a human donor with multiple sclerosis.

V gene TRBV5-1 combines with J gene TRBJ2-1; TRBD2 matches 8 bases. The CDR3 contains 13 residues. Trimming removed 3 bases from V and 7 bases from J; junction bases left unmatched: 3. In germline, CDR1 is SGHRS, CDR2 YFSETQ. In DNA form, the CDR3 reads TGCGCCAGCAGCTCGGGAGGGCGGAATGAGCAGTTCTTC. This gives the protein CASSSGGRNEQFF.

CDR3 bases: TGCAGCGTTGAACCTCGGACTAGCGGGAGATCAGATACGCAGTATTTT. Translating it yields CSVEPRTSGRSDTQYF. The V and J genes are TRBV29-1 and TRBJ2-3; 13 positions agree with TRBD2. The germline CDR1 and CDR2 sequences are SQVTM and ANQGSEA. The CDR3 loop spans 16 amino acids. The trim removed 2 bases at V and 4 bases at J, leaving 6 bases unmatched.

CDR3 sequence (DNA): TGTGCCAGCAGCTGGCGGGAGGGCACAGATACGCAGTATTTT. As protein: CASSWREGTDTQYF. V usage is TRBV5-4 and J usage is TRBJ2-3, with 8 positions matching TRBD2. J gave up 1 base and V 3 bases, and 1 base lay outside the gene matches. Germline V gives CDR1 SGHNT, CDR2 YYREEE (reference sequence). This CDR3 region has 14 residues.

V is TRBV21-1 and J is TRBJ1-3; TRBD1, the table's D call, was not compared with the DNA. TRBV21-1 is reported as a pseudogene. There are 13 residues in the CDR3. Here the CDR3 DNA reads TGTGCCAGCCGGGGGGACACAGGAAACACCATATATTTT. Encoded protein: CASRGDTGNTIYF.

The V and J genes are TRBV11-3 and TRBJ2-1; TRBD2 agrees at 15 bases. The germline CDR1 and CDR2 sequences are SGHNT and YENEEA. This CDR3 spans 16 amino acids. The trim removed 5 bases at V and 3 bases at J, leaving 2 bases unmatched. As DNA, the CDR3 is TGTGCCAGCAGCATGGGACTAGCGGGAGGCTACAATGAGCAGTTCTTC. Its translation: CASSMGLAGGYNEQFF.

The genes are TRBV2 and TRBJ2-1; tentatively, D is TRBD2 (6 bases). Trimming took 7 bases from V and 4 from J, leaving 11 bases between them. Germline V lookup: CDR1 SNHLY, CDR2 FYNNEI. The CDR3 runs 13 residues. The CDR3 DNA follows: TGTGCCAGCATCGAGCGGGTTTACAATGAGCAGTTCTTC. Translation gives CASIERVYNEQFF.

This sequence joins TRBV10-3 and TRBJ1-1, with D perhaps TRBD1 (5 bases). The V gene's germline CDR1 is ENHRY and CDR2 SYGVKD. This CDR3 contains 14 residues. V was clipped by 0 bases and J by 1 base, with 6 bases between them. CDR3 sequence reads: CAISESGGNTEAFF. DNA of the CDR3: TGTGCCATCAGTGAGTCGGGGGGGAACACTGAAGCTTTCTTT.